The subject of this entry is one T cell receptor (beta chain). What it recognizes is unknown. The data derive from a study of T-cell memory formation after mild COVID-19. TCRdb ran MiXCR on the 5' RACE reads and lists one entry per CDR3 protein. The repertoire has under 300,000 distinct CDR3 sequences, approximately 8.4% of them found once; the top ten carry about 20%. The CDR3 spans 19 residues. V was shortened by 5 bases and J by 2 bases, with 26 bases between the two germline ends. Germline CDR1 SGHVS, CDR2 FNYEAQ. Points from the study as a whole: For second-wave clones that peaked at day 37, SARS-CoV-2 specificity went unverified. The finding that pre-infection memory included some responding clones suggested that cross-reactive memory joined.

Sequenced sample: PBMCs or a T cell subset sorted from them (not recorded which). This TCR was recovered from a man aged 18 to 30 who had mild COVID-19 (a few samples of this study predate the infection). Cell type and time point are not known. The gene calls are TRBV7-6 and TRBJ2-3; D unclear. CDR3 region: CASSQPPVSGGEYTDTQYF. The CDR3, as DNA: TGTGCCAGCAGCCAACCCCCCGTTTCAGGTGGGGAATACACAGATACGCAGTATTTT.